Following are 20 T cell receptor beta chains from one sample sequenced in a study of CD8+ T cells in alopecia areata. Sequencing templates came from extracted RNA that was reverse transcribed into cDNA. Sequencing used immunoSEQ multiplex PCR; TCRdb keeps in-frame clones, though not all of them. The table lists 110,000 or so clones, 35% to 40% of them singletons, with 3% to 3.5% in the top ten. The source material was CD4+ T cells sorted from blood. The receptors here all came from a human donor with alopecia areata.

The V and J genes are TRBV30 and TRBJ1-1; D is unresolved. Germline CDR1 reads GTSNPN; CDR2 reads SVGIG (reference sequence). CDR3 length equals 13 residues. V lost 1 base to trimming and J lost 3 bases, with 9 bases between them. CDR3 loop: CAWSDTVYTEAFF. The CDR3 nucleotides read TGTGCCTGGAGTGACACCGTTTACACTGAAGCTTTCTTT.

There are a few counts of this clone. The CDR3 bases are TGCAGCGTTGACAGGGGAAGTGGCTACACCTTC. Translation gives CSVDRGSGYTF. The gene calls are TRBV29-1 and TRBJ1-2, with D perhaps matching TRBD1 (6 bases). V was pared by 3 bases and J by 7 bases, with 9 bases between. The length of the CDR3 is 11 residues. From germline, CDR1 is SQVTM and CDR2 ANQGSEA.

This clone has only one observation. This sequence joins TRBV11-1 and TRBJ2-7, with D perhaps given as TRBD1 or TRBD2 (5 bases each). The CDR3 loop spans 13 amino acids. CDR1 and CDR2 (germline): SGHAT, FQDESV (reference sequence). V was clipped by 2 bases and J by 6 bases, with 11 bases between them. CDR3 sequence (DNA): TGTGCCAGCAGCTTATACGGGGCCGGCGAGCAGTACTTC. Its translation: CASSLYGAGEQYF.

This clone is termed medium-sized. DNA for the CDR3: TGTGCCAGCAGCGTAGAGCCCGGTCTTCCCGAGCAGTACTTC. Translated, it gives CASSVEPGLPEQYF. V gene TRBV9 combines with J gene TRBJ2-7; D not resolved. V gave up 0 bases and J gave up 6 bases, with 13 bases separating them. CDR1 and CDR2 from the germline V gene are SGDLS and YYNGEE. The CDR3 has 14 amino acids.

Note on this clone: The sample has other DNA sequences that encode this CDR3 too. The chain recombines TRBV20-1 with TRBJ2-7; the D gene is possibly TRBD1 (5 bases). Per germline, CDR1 DFQATT and CDR2 SNEGSKA (reference sequence). Between the trimmed V and J ends, which lost 6 bases and 5 bases, there was a span of 8 bases. The CDR3 contains 10 residues. This CDR3 is CSASDNEQYF. The CDR3 nucleotides are TGCAGTGCCTCGGACAACGAGCAGTACTTC.

This sequence joins TRBV27 and TRBJ2-1; TRBD2 might be the D (6 bases). Deletions cut 6 bases from V and 7 bases from J, with 16 bases between. The CDR3 contains 14 residues. Germline assignment: CDR1 MNHEY and CDR2 SMNVEV (reference sequence). The CDR3 loop is CASSPYGTQNEQFF. The CDR3 bases are TGTGCCAGCAGCCCTTACGGGACTCAGAATGAGCAGTTCTTC.

A note on this clone: A read error may account for a junction end that differs from germline. The rearrangement uses TRBV29-1 and TRBJ2-1; the D gene is possibly TRBD2 (5 bases). This CDR3 has 15 amino acids. The germline V gene encodes CDR1 SQVTM and CDR2 ANQGSEA. The chain's CDR3 is CSVGGSGSSYSEQFF. The CDR3 DNA reads TGCAGCGTTGGTGGATCGGGGAGCTCCTACAGTGAGCAGTTCTTC.

The chain joins TRBV4-3 to TRBJ1-4; 7 bases map to TRBD1. The CDR3 spans 15 residues. Germline V gene sequence: CDR1 LGHNA, CDR2 YSLEER. J gave up 7 bases and V 4 bases, and 9 bases lay outside the gene matches. CDR3 sequence: CASSLTQGMGEKLFF. CDR3 DNA: TGCGCCAGCAGCCTGACACAGGGGATGGGTGAAAAACTGTTTTTT.

The rearrangement links TRBV7-2 to TRBJ2-3; a possible D gene is TRBD2 (5 bases). Trimming took 1 base from V and 0 from J, leaving 8 bases between them. The CDR3 is made up of 15 amino acids. The germline V gene encodes CDR1 SGHTA and CDR2 FQGNSA. The CDR3, as DNA: TGTGCCAGCAGCTTAGACGGGATCAGCACAGATACGCAGTATTTT. Translated, it gives CASSLDGISTDTQYF.

The chain links TRBV29-1 to TRBJ1-2, with D unresolved. The V gene's germline CDR1 is SQVTM and CDR2 ANQGSEA. The germline V and J ends were trimmed by 7 bases and 2 bases, with 14 bases remaining between them. The CDR3 sequence is 13 residues long. The CDR3 DNA sequence: TGCAGCGCGTGGGGAGGGTCGAACTATGGCTACACCTTC. Amino acid sequence: CSAWGGSNYGYTF.

V is TRBV15 and J is TRBJ2-5; 12 bases align to TRBD2. The CDR3 is 17 amino acids. Trimming cost V 6 bases and J 4 bases; bases outside gene matches: 12. Looked up from germline, CDR1 is LNHNV and CDR2 is YYDKDF (reference sequence). CDR3 nucleotides: TGTGCCACCAGTCCCATTATCGGACTAGCGGGAAGAGAGACCCAGTACTTC. It codes for CATSPIIGLAGRETQYF.

The V and J genes are TRBV6-4 and TRBJ2-3, with TRBD1 as a possible D gene (7 bases). The CDR3 contains 17 residues. The germline V gene encodes CDR1 MRHNA and CDR2 SNTAGT. V lost 0 bases, J lost 6 bases, and 19 bases lay in between. In DNA, the CDR3 is TGTGCCAGCAGTGACTCGAGTCGGAGGGGGCCTAGGGATACGCAGTATTTT. This translates into CASSDSSRRGPRDTQYF.

V is TRBV5-6 and J is TRBJ2-5; the D gene is possibly TRBD1 (6 bases). V dropped 5 bases and J dropped 3 bases, with 17 bases sitting between them. This CDR3 is 15 amino acids long. Germline V gives CDR1 SGHDT, CDR2 YYEEEE. DNA for the CDR3: TGTGCCAGCAGATTCAGGGGATTCTCTGAAGAGACCCAGTACTTC. Protein: CASRFRGFSEETQYF.

This clone came up a few times. V is TRBV19 and J is TRBJ2-7; 10 nucleotides agree with TRBD2. The CDR3 has 16 residues. CDR1 is LNHDA and CDR2 is SQIVND in the germline V gene (reference sequence). V was clipped by 5 bases and J by 6 bases; unmatched bases: 13. The CDR3 spells CASSPLRLAGVGEQYF. CDR3 nucleotides: TGTGCCAGTAGTCCCCTGAGGCTAGCGGGAGTCGGCGAGCAGTACTTC.

J is TRBJ2-1 and V is TRBV19; 13 bases align to TRBD2. V lost 4 bases, J lost 2 bases, and 8 bases stayed unmatched. This CDR3 contains 18 residues. CDR1 and CDR2 from the germline V gene are LNHDA and SQIVND (reference sequence). The DNA for the CDR3 is TGTGCCAGTAGTACCCGACTAGCGGGAGGTTTCCCCTACAATGAGCAGTTCTTC. Encoded protein: CASSTRLAGGFPYNEQFF.

This chain joins TRBV5-1 and TRBJ1-2; the D is unclear. The CDR3 contains 14 residues. V lost 1 base to trimming and J lost 0 bases, with 7 bases between them. Germline assignment: CDR1 SGHRS and CDR2 YFSETQ. The CDR3 reads CASSLTEPNYGYTF. The CDR3 coding sequence is TGCGCCAGCAGCTTGACAGAGCCTAACTATGGCTACACCTTC.

This clone was counted between two and nine times. This chain uses TRBV29-1 with TRBJ1-1, with 11 positions matching TRBD1. V shed 7 bases, J shed 5 bases, and the junction held 3 bases outside the gene matches. Germline lookup yields CDR1 SQVTM and CDR2 ANQGSEA. The CDR3 is made up of 12 amino acids. CDR3: CSEDRGRTEAFF. The CDR3 DNA is TGCAGCGAGGACAGGGGGCGAACTGAAGCTTTCTTT.

This clone was found once. This sequence joins TRBV25-1 and TRBJ2-1, with D unclear. Trimming stripped 0 bases from V and 10 bases from J, with 4 bases between. Germline lookup yields CDR1 MGHDK and CDR2 SYGVNS. The CDR3 length is 11 residues. The DNA for the CDR3 is TGTGCCAGCAGTGAATACGGAGAGCAGTTCTTC. It is translated as CASSEYGEQFF.

About this clone itself: Other DNA sequences within the sample encode an identical CDR3. The chain joins TRBV5-1 to TRBJ2-5; D may be TRBD1 (6 bases). Germline assignment: CDR1 SGHRS and CDR2 YFSETQ. The CDR3 spans 13 residues. V lost 4 bases and J 2 bases, leaving 9 bases between the germline ends. CDR3 DNA sequence: TGCGCCAGCAGCCTACAGGGACAAGAGACCCAGTACTTC. It specifies CASSLQGQETQYF.

This chain uses TRBV29-1 with TRBJ1-2; D ambiguous. Germline V gene lookup returns CDR1 SQVTM and CDR2 ANQGSEA. The CDR3 is made up of 10 amino acids. Trimming left V 2 bases short and J 3 bases short, with 1 base between. CDR3: CSVEHYGYTF. For the CDR3, the DNA is TGCAGCGTTGAACACTATGGCTACACCTTC.